A single sample is the source of the 10 T cell receptor beta chains below, sequenced in a study of blood T cell repertoires in COVID-19. Libraries were prepared by immunoSEQ multiplex PCR; TCRdb keeps only in-frame clonotypes and omits some of them. There are some 240,000 clones in the sample; around 90% occur only once, and approximately 7.5% lies in the top ten. Sequencing was performed on peripheral blood. The origin of the receptors is a man aged 60-69 years who had recovered from COVID-19.

The chain couples TRBV29-1 to TRBJ1-1; tentative D call: TRBD1 (5 bases). Germline V gene data show CDR1 as SQVTM and CDR2 as ANQGSEA. V was pared by 1 base and J by 6 bases, with 15 bases between. The CDR3 spans 14 residues. The CDR3 sequence is CSVEGSGGIAEAFF. The CDR3 nucleotides read TGCAGCGTTGAAGGGTCCGGGGGTATTGCTGAAGCTTTCTTT.

The rearrangement uses TRBV24-1 and TRBJ2-2, with TRBD2 matching 11 bases. The ends lost 3 bases at V and 5 bases at J; junction bases unmatched: 13. The germline gives CDR1 KGHDR, CDR2 SFDVKD. The CDR3 has 19 residues. This CDR3 reads CATSDRGAVLAGVTGELFF. CDR3 coding DNA: TGTGCCACCAGTGATCGGGGAGCGGTACTAGCGGGGGTTACCGGGGAGCTGTTTTTT.

The rearrangement joins TRBV5-1 to TRBJ1-2, with D perhaps TRBD1 (5 bases). Trimming took 1 base from V and 0 from J, leaving 7 bases between them. CDR1 and CDR2 from the germline V gene are SGHRS and YFSETQ. The CDR3 is made up of 14 amino acids. The CDR3 DNA sequence: TGCGCCAGCAGCTTGAGGGACTCTAACTATGGCTACACCTTC. As protein: CASSLRDSNYGYTF. Supplemented by reference TRBV5-1 and TRBJ1-2, the full variable domain reads KAGVTQTPRYLIKTRGQQVTLSCSPISGHRSVSWYQQTPGQGLQFLFEYFSETQRNKGNFPGRFSGRQFSNSRSEMNVSTLELGDSALYLCASSLRDSNYGYTFGSGTRLTVV.

This clone was detected only a few times. This chain joins TRBV6-4 and TRBJ1-2; D not certain. The V end lost 0 bases, the J end lost 7 bases, and 9 bases lay between the germline ends. Germline V gene data show CDR1 as MRHNA and CDR2 as SNTAGT. This CDR3 is built from 13 residues. The CDR3 here is CASSDSGVGGYTF. DNA for the CDR3: TGTGCCAGCAGTGACTCTGGAGTGGGTGGCTACACCTTC.

The chain has TRBV23-1 and TRBJ2-1, with D possibly being TRBD1 (6 bases). TRBV23-1 is designated an ORF whose function remains uncertain. CDR3 length: 17 amino acids. V was trimmed by 1 base and J by 5 bases, leaving 18 bases between them. The CDR3 nucleotides are TGCGCCAGCAGTCAATATTGGGGAATAGGACAGCACAATGAGCAGTTCTTC. This codes for CASSQYWGIGQHNEQFF.

The chain has TRBV29-1 and TRBJ2-3; TRBD2 matches at 8 bases. Germline CDR1 SQVTM, CDR2 ANQGSEA. This CDR3 has 15 residues. The trim removed 4 bases at V and 4 bases at J, leaving 10 bases unmatched. The CDR3 here is CSVGPTKAGADTQYF. CDR3 nucleotides: TGCAGCGTTGGACCCACGAAAGCGGGGGCAGATACGCAGTATTTT.

V usage is TRBV5-1 and J usage is TRBJ2-1; D gene ambiguous. This CDR3 is built from 15 residues. Germline assignment: CDR1 SGHRS and CDR2 YFSETQ. V dropped 0 bases and J dropped 0 bases, with 7 bases sitting between them. The CDR3 protein is CASSLEPGSYNEQFF. CDR3 DNA sequence: TGCGCCAGCAGCTTGGAGCCAGGCTCCTACAATGAGCAGTTCTTC. Using reference TRBV5-1 and TRBJ2-1 for the parts outside the CDR3, the full variable domain is KAGVTQTPRYLIKTRGQQVTLSCSPISGHRSVSWYQQTPGQGLQFLFEYFSETQRNKGNFPGRFSGRQFSNSRSEMNVSTLELGDSALYLCASSLEPGSYNEQFFGPGTRLTVL.

V gene TRBV15 combines with J gene TRBJ2-2; D is unclear. V lost 0 bases and J lost 0, with 11 bases in between. Looked up from germline, CDR1 is LNHNV and CDR2 is YYDKDF (reference sequence). CDR3 length: 17 residues. The chain's CDR3 is CATSRDPTGSNTGELFF. CDR3 sequence (DNA): TGTGCCACCAGCAGAGATCCCACCGGGTCGAACACCGGGGAGCTGTTTTTT.

This clone was observed a single time. CDR3 sequence (DNA): TGTGCCAGCAGGACGACAGGGCGAGGTGAAGCTTTCTTT. Translated, it gives CASRTTGRGEAFF. The chain couples TRBV6-4 to TRBJ1-1; the match to TRBD1 covers 7 bases. Germline V gene lookup returns CDR1 MRHNA and CDR2 SNTAGT. V lost 6 bases to trimming and J lost 7 bases; unmatched junction nucleotides: 8. CDR3 length equals 13 residues.

This chain uses TRBV19 with TRBJ1-1; TRBD1 aligns across 8 bases. Trimming removed 4 bases from V and 9 bases from J; junction bases left unmatched: 4. CDR3 length: 12 residues. CDR1 and CDR2 (germline): LNHDA, SQIVND (reference sequence). The CDR3 reads CASSRDRLKAFF. CDR3 nucleotides: TGTGCCAGTAGTAGGGACAGGTTAAAAGCTTTCTTT.